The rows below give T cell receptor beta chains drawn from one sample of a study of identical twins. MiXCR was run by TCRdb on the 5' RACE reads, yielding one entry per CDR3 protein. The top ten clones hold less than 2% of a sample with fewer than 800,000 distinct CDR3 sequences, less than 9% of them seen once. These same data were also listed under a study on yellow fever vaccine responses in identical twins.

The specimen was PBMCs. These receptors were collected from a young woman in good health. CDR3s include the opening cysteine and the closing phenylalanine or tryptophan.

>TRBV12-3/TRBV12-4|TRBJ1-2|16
CASSFSGGRSNYGYTF
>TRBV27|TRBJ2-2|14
CASSSTINTGELFF
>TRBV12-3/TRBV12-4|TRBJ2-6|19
CASSLQGVAGLSGANVLTF
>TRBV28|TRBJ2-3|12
CSLEGTTDTQYF
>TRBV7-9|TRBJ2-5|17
CASSLTSRSGRAETQYF
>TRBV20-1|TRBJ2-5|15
CSASKTTPQQETQYF
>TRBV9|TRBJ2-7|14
CASSVDGANYEQYF
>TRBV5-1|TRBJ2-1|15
CASSFGGTLDNEQFF
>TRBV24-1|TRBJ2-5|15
CATSDLGGAQETQYF
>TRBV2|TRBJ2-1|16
CASSESVREGYNEQFF
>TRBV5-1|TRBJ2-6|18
CASSLAHPRQAGANVLTF
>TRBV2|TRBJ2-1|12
CASSVTGYEQFF
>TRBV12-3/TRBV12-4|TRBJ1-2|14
CASMRSTTNYGYTF
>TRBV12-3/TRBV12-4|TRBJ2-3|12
CASSPGLITQYF
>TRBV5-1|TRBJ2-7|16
CASSLGLAGTTPEQYF
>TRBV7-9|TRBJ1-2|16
CASSFGQGERSEGYTF
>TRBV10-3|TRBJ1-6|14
CASRQERNNSPLHF
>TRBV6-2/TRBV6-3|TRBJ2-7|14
CASSTPPVSYEQYF
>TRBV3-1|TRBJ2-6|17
CASSRTGPLPGANVLTF
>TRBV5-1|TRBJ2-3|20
CASSLVVWASGNSHTDTQYF
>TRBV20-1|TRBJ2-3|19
CSARGGGGSGGTSTDTQYF
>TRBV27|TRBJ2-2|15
CASSPLTSGTGELFF
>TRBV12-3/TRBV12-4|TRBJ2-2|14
CASSLPGGTGELFF
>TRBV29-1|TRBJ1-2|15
CSVTGTGGGDYGYTF
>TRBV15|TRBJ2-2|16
CATSRDRTGDTGELFF
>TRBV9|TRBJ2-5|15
CASSVGDRKGETQYF
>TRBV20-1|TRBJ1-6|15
CSARFRAEYNSPLHF
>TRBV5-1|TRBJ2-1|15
CASSLQREGLNEQFF
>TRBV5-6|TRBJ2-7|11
CASSLHLEQYF